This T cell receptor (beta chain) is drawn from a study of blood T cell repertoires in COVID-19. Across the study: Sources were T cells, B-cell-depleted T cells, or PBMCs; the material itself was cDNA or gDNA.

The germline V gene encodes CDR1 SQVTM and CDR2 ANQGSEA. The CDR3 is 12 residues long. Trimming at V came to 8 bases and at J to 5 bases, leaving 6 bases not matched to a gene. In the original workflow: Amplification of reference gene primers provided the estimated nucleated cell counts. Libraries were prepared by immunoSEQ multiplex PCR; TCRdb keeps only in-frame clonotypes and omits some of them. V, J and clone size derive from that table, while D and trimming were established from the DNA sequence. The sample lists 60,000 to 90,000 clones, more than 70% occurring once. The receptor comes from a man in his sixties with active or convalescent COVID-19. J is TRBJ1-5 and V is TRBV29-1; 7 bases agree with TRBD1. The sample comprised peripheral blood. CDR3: CSSRQGDQPQHF. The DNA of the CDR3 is TGCAGCTCCAGACAGGGCGATCAGCCCCAGCATTTT.